The sequence of this T cell receptor beta chain was determined in a study of beta chain features in type 1 diabetes. CDR1 MDHEN and CDR2 SYDVKM come from the germline V gene. V was pared by 5 bases and J by 4 bases, with 11 bases between. There are 13 residues in the CDR3. The investigators reverse transcribed all of the isolated RNA, so they sequenced expressed TCRB transcripts. Assay: immunoSEQ multiplex PCR; the TCRdb copy retains only in-frame clones and omits some. This repertoire shows about 360,000 clones, 10% to 15% found once; its top ten account for roughly 0.017%. The sample holds a few counts of this clone. The target antigen is unknown. Study-wide results and limits: The influence of HLA type on TCRB rearrangement stayed undetermined. Because the template was cDNA, high-expressing cells might be over-represented.

Sequencing was performed on naive CD4+ T cells from blood. The TCR comes from a man aged 18 to 30 in good health. This chain joins TRBV28 and TRBJ1-2; a possible D gene is TRBD1 (6 bases). The CDR3 bases are TGTGCCAGCAGTACTGGACAGCCCTATGGCTACACCTTC. Amino acid sequence: CASSTGQPYGYTF.